This T cell receptor beta chain was identified in a study of T-cell memory formation after mild COVID-19 (TCRdb year 2021). For the wider study: TCR sequence clusters from the two donors were largely donor specific. T-cell clones expanding and contracting after mild COVID-19 in two donors were tracked by longitudinal TCRalpha and TCRbeta repertoire sequencing. The cohort comprised two young, previously healthy adult volunteers, one female and one male.

Sequencer: Illumina NovaSeq 6000. TCRalpha and TCRbeta cDNA libraries were constructed by 5'RACE with constant-segment primers, with sample barcodes and unique molecular identifiers being introduced. Trizol reagent was used to extract RNA from every sample. Libraries were amplified in two PCR steps, with a second sample barcode and Illumina TruSeq adapters added in the second step. Sequencing of libraries was performed on an Illumina NovaSeq with 2 x 150 bp paired-end reads. The paper's processing steps were these. The reads were demultiplexed and collapsed into UMI-guided consensus sequences using migec v1.2.7. Using mixcr v2.1.11, UMI consensuses were aligned to TRA and TRB V and J templates and then assembled into clonotypes. Expanded or contracted clonotypes were those called significant by both edgeR and NoisET, with noise models trained on biological replicates. For edgeR calls, the cutoffs were a false discovery rate-adjusted p below 0.01 and a log2 fold-change threshold of 1. As an exploratory analysis of dynamics, PCA with hierarchical clustering was applied to max-normalized trajectories of the 1000 most abundant clonotypes. The CD4 or CD8 phenotype of responding clones was assigned using the separately sequenced CD4+ and CD8+ repertoires. TCRdb ran its own pipeline on the public reads, namely fastp trimming at Q25 and MiXCR clone calling, and kept in-frame beta chains. CDR3 protein sequences are deduplicated, and each keeps its most common genes and DNA. TCRdb assigned the V and J calls; the authors' analysis was not used. The sample profile shows more than 300,000 distinct CDR3 sequences; 14% of them were found once. Around 23% of the sample goes to the ten largest clones.

Ten or more counts support this clonotype. No cognate antigen has been identified for it. No clone much larger than this one lies a single base away; base qualities are absent. Paper-wide results and their limitations: Clones that contracted from day 15 to 85 showed balanced CD4/CD8 phenotypes, whereas a second wave of clones that expanded from day 15 to 37 leaned towards CD4+. Contracting CD4+ clones turned up mainly in the CM and EM memory subsets, whereas EMRA was where CD8+ clones were enriched. SARS-CoV-2 specificity of the second-wave clones peaking on day 37 was not confirmed. Only two mild cases were covered in the study, and larger cohorts including severe cases with pre-infection samples were considered necessary. Some responding clones were detected in pre-infection memory, which suggested that pre-existing cross-reactive memory T cells had joined the SARS-CoV-2 response.

Ficoll-Paque density gradient centrifugation was used to isolate PBMCs. The sequenced sample was PBMCs or a T cell subset sorted from them (not recorded which). The sequence derives from a man between 18 and 35 years old who had mild COVID-19 (a few samples of this study predate the infection). The sample titles of this study are shuffled in the database, so cell type and time point are left out; the donor was told from shared clones.

The DNA sequence reads TGTGCCACCAGCAGGGATGGGGCAGGCGGTGGGAACACCGGGGAGCTGTTTTTT. This yields the protein CATSRDGAGGGNTGELFF. The chain employs TRBV15 and TRBJ2-2; TRBD1 is possibly the D segment (5 matching bases). Counted from cysteine to phenylalanine, this CDR3 has 18 amino acids. The sequence is cut down to CDR3 DNA, 54 bases in frame from base 1. The germline V gene (reference sequence) provides CDR1 LNHNV and CDR2 YYDKDF. The V end loses 3 bases and the J end loses 1 base, and a stretch of 18 bases separates them.